One and the same sample provided the 18 T cell receptor beta chains below, sequenced in a study of cytomegalovirus exposure and HLA in healthy donors. Primers: 60 Vbeta forward and 13 Jbeta reverse. Using immunoSEQ multiplex PCR, the repertoire was profiled, and TCRdb retains in-frame clones only, with some absent. This sample has about 130,000 clones, with 75% to 90% found just once. The sample taken for sequencing was PBMCs. The receptor set was obtained from a man between 18 and 35 years old in good health and CMV-seropositive.

V gene TRBV13 combines with J gene TRBJ2-1; no reliable D call. Germline V gene data show CDR1 as PRHDT and CDR2 as FYEKMQ (reference sequence). This CDR3 is 14 amino acids long. V was trimmed by 0 bases and J by 6 bases, leaving 9 bases between them. The CDR3 protein is CASSLGSGPNEQFF. CDR3 nucleotide sequence: TGTGCCAGCAGCTTAGGCTCAGGCCCCAATGAGCAGTTCTTC.

This chain uses TRBV29-1 with TRBJ2-1; 7 positions agree with TRBD2. The CDR3 runs 14 residues. CDR1 and CDR2 from the germline V gene are SQVTM and ANQGSEA. V shed 6 bases, J shed 5 bases, and the junction held 10 bases outside the gene matches. CDR3 bases: TGCAGCGTCGTGGACGGGGGGTCCGACAATGAGCAGTTCTTC. Its translation: CSVVDGGSDNEQFF.

The genes are TRBV7-2 and TRBJ2-7, with TRBD2 matching 11 bases. Germline loops: CDR1 SGHTA, CDR2 FQGNSA. The CDR3 has 15 residues. V lost 5 bases, J lost 2 bases, and 5 bases stayed unmatched. Here the CDR3 reads CASSHTSGGPYEQYF. The CDR3 DNA sequence: TGTGCCAGCAGCCACACTAGCGGGGGACCCTACGAGCAGTACTTC.

V and J are TRBV30 and TRBJ1-5, with D perhaps TRBD1 (5 bases). CDR3 size: 14 residues. The germline V gene encodes CDR1 GTSNPN and CDR2 SVGIG (reference sequence). V was cut by 0 bases and J by 6 bases, with 12 bases left in between. CDR3 in amino acids: CAWSVGGDSQPQHF. CDR3 in DNA: TGTGCCTGGAGTGTGGGAGGGGATAGTCAGCCCCAGCATTTT.

The V and J genes are TRBV19 and TRBJ2-7; D is possibly TRBD1 (8 bases). V was cut by 2 bases and J by 6 bases, with 17 bases left in between. The CDR3 length is 15 residues. Germline values: CDR1 LNHDA, CDR2 SQIVND (reference sequence). The CDR3 region has the DNA TGTGCCAGTAGTATAAGCGGGACAGGTCATATCGAGCAGTACTTC. This gives the protein CASSISGTGHIEQYF.

This clone was observed a few times. This chain's CDR3 is CASSLDGTYEQYF. In DNA form, the CDR3 reads TGTGCCAGCAGCTTGGACGGGACCTACGAGCAGTACTTC. The gene calls are TRBV7-2 and TRBJ2-7; D perhaps matches TRBD2 (5 bases). Trimming removed 3 bases from V and 2 bases from J, with 8 bases in between. This CDR3 region has 13 residues. Per the germline V gene, CDR1 is SGHTA and CDR2 is FQGNSA.

V usage is TRBV5-1 and J usage is TRBJ2-7; D is unresolved. Germline CDR1 is SGHRS and CDR2 is YFSETQ. The CDR3 is 14 amino acids. Trimming removed 4 bases at V and 7 bases at J, with 18 bases between. The CDR3 DNA follows: TGCGCCAGCAGCCCTAGTTCGGAACACGAAGAGCAGTACTTC. It is translated as CASSPSSEHEEQYF.

This clone was counted a few times. J is TRBJ1-2 and V is TRBV5-1; TRBD1 matches 7 bases. Germline trimming cut 0 bases from V and 2 bases from J; bases unmatched to any gene: 1. CDR1 and CDR2 from the germline V gene are SGHRS and YFSETQ. The CDR3 has 14 residues. The CDR3 sequence: CASSLVTGNYGYTF. The CDR3 DNA is TGCGCCAGCAGCTTGGTGACAGGGAACTATGGCTACACCTTC.

The chain has TRBV18 and TRBJ1-1, with D perhaps TRBD1 (5 bases). V lost 1 base, J lost 2 bases, and 14 bases lay in between. This CDR3 region has 16 residues. The germline gives CDR1 KGHSH, CDR2 LQKENI. This chain's CDR3 is CASSPQQGWANTEAFF. The CDR3 DNA reads TGTGCCAGCTCACCACAGCAGGGTTGGGCTAACACTGAAGCTTTCTTT.

A single count supports this clone. The rearrangement joins TRBV23-1 to TRBJ2-1; TRBD1 matches 9 bases. TRBV23-1 is noted as an ORF with a role that remains uncertain. The CDR3 covers 17 residues. Losses at the gene ends were 4 bases for V and 6 bases for J; bases not matched to a gene: 13. Here the CDR3 DNA reads TGCGCCAGCAGTCCGATACTCCCGGGACAGGGAGGCAATGAGCAGTTCTTC. Its translation: CASSPILPGQGGNEQFF.

V is TRBV5-4 and J is TRBJ2-7; 8 positions agree with TRBD1. Germline-derived CDR1 and CDR2 are SGHNT and YYREEE (reference sequence). The length of the CDR3 is 13 residues. V shed 4 bases, J shed 3 bases, and the junction held 3 bases outside the gene matches. The CDR3 reads CASSRDRFYEQYF. The CDR3 DNA follows: TGTGCCAGCAGCCGGGACAGGTTCTACGAGCAGTACTTC.

J is TRBJ1-2 and V is TRBV28; TRBD1 is a possible D gene (6 bases). In germline, CDR1 is MDHEN, CDR2 SYDVKM. V was clipped by 6 bases and J by 3 bases, with 14 bases between them. This CDR3 has 14 amino acids. The CDR3 bases are TGTGCCAGCAGGACGGGCGGGGGCTACTATGGCTACACCTTC. Its protein product is CASRTGGGYYGYTF.

J is TRBJ2-5 and V is TRBV6-6; 7 bases are a match to TRBD1. V lost 5 bases to trimming and J lost 2 bases; unmatched junction nucleotides: 8. Germline CDR1 MNHNY, CDR2 SVGAGI (reference sequence). The CDR3 totals 15 residues. The CDR3 is CASSAPGTVQETQYF. The CDR3 bases are TGTGCCAGCAGTGCTCCCGGGACAGTACAAGAGACCCAGTACTTC.

Comment on this clone: Sequence at one end of the junction differs from germline and may be a read error. The rearrangement links TRBV15 to TRBJ1-3, with D possibly being TRBD1 (6 bases). Germline-derived CDR1 and CDR2 are LNHNV and YYDKDF (reference sequence). The CDR3 runs 15 residues. CDR3 loop: CATSTRGRGGSTIYF. The DNA for the CDR3 is TGTGCCACCAGCACCCGCGGCAGGGGCGGAAGCACCATATATTTT.

The chain links TRBV5-4 to TRBJ2-5, with a tentative D call TRBD2 (6 bases). The CDR3 has 17 amino acids. Germline loops: CDR1 SGHNT, CDR2 YYREEE (reference sequence). V was shortened by 4 bases and J by 2 bases, with 21 bases between the two germline ends. CDR3 nucleotides: TGTGCCAGCAGCCCTTCCCGGGGGACGAACATTCAAGAGACCCAGTACTTC. Translation gives CASSPSRGTNIQETQYF. The whole variable domain, remainder taken from reference TRBV5-4 and TRBJ2-5, is ETGVTQSPTHLIKTRGQQVTLRCSSQSGHNTVSWYQQALGQGPQFIFQYYREEENGRGNFPPRFSGLQFPNYSSELNVNALELDDSALYLCASSPSRGTNIQETQYFGPGTRLLVL.

J is TRBJ2-3 and V is TRBV7-8, with 8 nucleotides matching TRBD2. This CDR3 is 16 amino acids long. With V trimmed by 4 bases and J by 3 bases, 9 bases remained unmatched. In germline, CDR1 is SGHVS, CDR2 FQNEAQ. The CDR3 DNA is TGTGCCAGCAGCTCCGGGGGGCAGCGGGAGACAGATACGCAGTATTTT. Protein product: CASSSGGQRETDTQYF.

This chain links TRBV29-1 with TRBJ2-5; TRBD2 agrees at 7 bases. The CDR3 runs to 14 residues. J gave up 3 bases and V 4 bases, and 8 bases lay outside the gene matches. CDR1 and CDR2 from the germline V gene are SQVTM and ANQGSEA. The CDR3 DNA sequence: TGCAGCGTTGTACCGACGGGGGGTAAAGAGACCCAGTACTTC. Protein: CSVVPTGGKETQYF.

The V and J genes are TRBV5-5 and TRBJ2-5; 12 positions match TRBD2. CDR3 size: 16 residues. The germline CDR1 and CDR2 sequences are SGHKS and YYEKEE (reference sequence). J gave up 2 bases and V 0 bases, and 2 bases lay outside the gene matches. This CDR3 is CASSLELAGGQETQYF. In nucleotides, the CDR3 is TGTGCCAGCAGCTTGGAACTAGCGGGGGGACAAGAGACCCAGTACTTC.